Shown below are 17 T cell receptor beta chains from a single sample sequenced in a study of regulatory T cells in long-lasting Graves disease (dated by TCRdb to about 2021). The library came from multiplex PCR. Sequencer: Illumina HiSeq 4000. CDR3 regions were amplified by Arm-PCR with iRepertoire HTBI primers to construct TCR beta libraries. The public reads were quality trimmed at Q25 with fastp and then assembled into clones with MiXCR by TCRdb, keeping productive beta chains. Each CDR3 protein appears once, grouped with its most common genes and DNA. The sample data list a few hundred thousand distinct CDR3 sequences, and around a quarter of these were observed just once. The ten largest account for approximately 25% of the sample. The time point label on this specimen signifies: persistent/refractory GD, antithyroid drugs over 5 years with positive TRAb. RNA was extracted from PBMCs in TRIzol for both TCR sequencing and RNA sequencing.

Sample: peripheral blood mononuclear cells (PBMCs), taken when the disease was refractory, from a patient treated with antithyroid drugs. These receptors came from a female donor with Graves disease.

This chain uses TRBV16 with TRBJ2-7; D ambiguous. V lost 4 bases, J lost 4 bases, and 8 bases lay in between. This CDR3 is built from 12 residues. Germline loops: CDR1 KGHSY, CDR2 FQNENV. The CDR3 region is CASSPRVYEQYF. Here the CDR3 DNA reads TGTGCCAGCAGCCCCCGGGTATACGAGCAGTACTTC.

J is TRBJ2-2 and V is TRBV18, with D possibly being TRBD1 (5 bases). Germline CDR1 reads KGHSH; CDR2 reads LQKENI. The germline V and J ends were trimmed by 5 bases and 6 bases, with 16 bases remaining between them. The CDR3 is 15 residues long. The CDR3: CASSTGQGIAGELFF. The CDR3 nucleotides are TGTGCCAGCTCAACCGGTCAGGGTATCGCCGGGGAGCTGTTTTTT. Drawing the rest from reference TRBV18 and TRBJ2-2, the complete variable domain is NAGVMQNPRHLVRRRGQEARLRCSPMKGHSHVYWYRQLPEEGLKFMVYLQKENIIDESGMPKERFSAEFPKEGPSILRIQQVVRGDSAAYFCASSTGQGIAGELFFGEGSRLTVL.

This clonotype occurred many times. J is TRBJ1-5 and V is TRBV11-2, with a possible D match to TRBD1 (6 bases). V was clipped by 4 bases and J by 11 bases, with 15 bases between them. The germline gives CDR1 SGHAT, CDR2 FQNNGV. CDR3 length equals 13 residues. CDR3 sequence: CASSSRTGRAQHF. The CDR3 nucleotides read TGTGCCAGCAGCTCGCGAACAGGGCGAGCCCAGCATTTT.

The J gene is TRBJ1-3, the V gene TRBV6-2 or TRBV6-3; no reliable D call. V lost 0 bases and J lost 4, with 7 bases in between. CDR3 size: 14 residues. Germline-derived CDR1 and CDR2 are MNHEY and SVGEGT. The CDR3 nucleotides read TGTGCCAGCAGTTACTCGAGCGGAGGAAACACCATATATTTT. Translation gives CASSYSSGGNTIYF.

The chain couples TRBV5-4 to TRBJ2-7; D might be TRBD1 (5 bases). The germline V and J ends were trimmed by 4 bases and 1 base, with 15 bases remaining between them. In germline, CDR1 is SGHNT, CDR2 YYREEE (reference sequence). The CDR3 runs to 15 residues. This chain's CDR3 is CASSIQGLLSYEQYF. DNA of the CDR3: TGTGCCAGCAGCATTCAGGGTCTCCTATCCTACGAGCAGTACTTC.

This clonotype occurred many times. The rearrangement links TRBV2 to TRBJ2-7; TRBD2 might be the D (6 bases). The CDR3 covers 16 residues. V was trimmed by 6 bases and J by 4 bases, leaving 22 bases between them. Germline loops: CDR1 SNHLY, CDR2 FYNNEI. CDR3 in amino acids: CASRESLAEVGYEQYF. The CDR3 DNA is TGTGCCAGCAGAGAGAGTTTAGCGGAAGTCGGTTACGAGCAGTACTTC.

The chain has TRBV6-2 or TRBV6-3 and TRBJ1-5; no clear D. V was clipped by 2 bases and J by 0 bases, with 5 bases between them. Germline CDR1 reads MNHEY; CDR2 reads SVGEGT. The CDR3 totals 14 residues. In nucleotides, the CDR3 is TGTGCCAGCAGTTACGCCGGTAGCAATCAGCCCCAGCATTTT. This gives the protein CASSYAGSNQPQHF.

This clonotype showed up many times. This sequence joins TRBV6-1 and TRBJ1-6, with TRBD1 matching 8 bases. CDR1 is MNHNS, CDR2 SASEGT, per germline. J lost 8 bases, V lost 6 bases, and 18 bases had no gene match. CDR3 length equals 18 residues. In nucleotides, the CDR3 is TGTGCCAGCAGCCCAGGCCCCGTGCCAGGGGGCCCTGATTCACCCCTCCACTTT. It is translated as CASSPGPVPGGPDSPLHF.

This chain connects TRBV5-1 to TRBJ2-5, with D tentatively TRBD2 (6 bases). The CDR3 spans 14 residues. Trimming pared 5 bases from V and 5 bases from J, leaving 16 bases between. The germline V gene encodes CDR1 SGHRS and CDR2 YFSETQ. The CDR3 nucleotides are TGCGCCAGCAGTCCGGAGGGGATCAGGGAGACCCAGTACTTC. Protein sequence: CASSPEGIRETQYF. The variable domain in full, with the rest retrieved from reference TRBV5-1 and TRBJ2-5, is KAGVTQTPRYLIKTRGQQVTLSCSPISGHRSVSWYQQTPGQGLQFLFEYFSETQRNKGNFPGRFSGRQFSNSRSEMNVSTLELGDSALYLCASSPEGIRETQYFGPGTRLLVL.

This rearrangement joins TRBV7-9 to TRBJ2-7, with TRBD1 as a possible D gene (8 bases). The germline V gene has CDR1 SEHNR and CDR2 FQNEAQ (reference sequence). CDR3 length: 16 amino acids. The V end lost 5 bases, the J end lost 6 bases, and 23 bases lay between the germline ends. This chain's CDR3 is CASSIQATQGGREQYF. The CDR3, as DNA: TGTGCCAGCAGCATCCAGGCCACACAGGGGGGGCGCGAGCAGTACTTC.

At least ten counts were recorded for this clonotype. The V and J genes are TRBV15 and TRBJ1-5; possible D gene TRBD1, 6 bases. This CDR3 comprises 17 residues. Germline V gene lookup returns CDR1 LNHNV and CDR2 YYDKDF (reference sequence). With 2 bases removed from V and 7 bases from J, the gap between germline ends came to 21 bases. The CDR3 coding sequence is TGTGCCACCAGCAGACGGGGGGGGGCAGGGGAAAACCAGCCCCAGCATTTT. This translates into CATSRRGGAGENQPQHF.

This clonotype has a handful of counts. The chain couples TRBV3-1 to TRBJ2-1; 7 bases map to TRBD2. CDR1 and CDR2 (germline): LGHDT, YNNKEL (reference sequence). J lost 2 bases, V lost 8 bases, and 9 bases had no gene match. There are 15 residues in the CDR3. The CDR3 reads CASQGSAGTYNEQFF. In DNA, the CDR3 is TGTGCCAGCCAGGGCTCAGCGGGGACCTACAATGAGCAGTTCTTC.

CDR3 sequence (DNA): TGTGCCAGCAGCGCCCGGACAGACCTTGGGACCTACGAGCAGTACTTC. This codes for CASSARTDLGTYEQYF. The chain employs TRBV7-2 and TRBJ2-7, with D possibly TRBD1 on 6 matching bases. Trimming cost V 5 bases and J 2 bases, with 19 bases left between them. This CDR3 has 16 residues. The germline V gene has CDR1 SGHTA and CDR2 FQGNSA.

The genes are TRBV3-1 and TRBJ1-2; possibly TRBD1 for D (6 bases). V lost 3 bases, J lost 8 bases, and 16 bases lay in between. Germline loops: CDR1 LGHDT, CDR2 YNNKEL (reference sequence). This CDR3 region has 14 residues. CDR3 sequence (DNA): TGTGCCAGCAGCCACGTGCAGGGGCAAGGCGGCTACACCTTC. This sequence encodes CASSHVQGQGGYTF. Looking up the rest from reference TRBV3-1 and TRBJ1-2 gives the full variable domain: DTAVSQTPKYLVTQMGNDKSIKCEQNLGHDTMYWYKQDSKKFLKIMFSYNNKELIINETVPNRFSPKSPDKAHLNLHINSLELGDSAVYFCASSHVQGQGGYTFGSGTRLTVV.

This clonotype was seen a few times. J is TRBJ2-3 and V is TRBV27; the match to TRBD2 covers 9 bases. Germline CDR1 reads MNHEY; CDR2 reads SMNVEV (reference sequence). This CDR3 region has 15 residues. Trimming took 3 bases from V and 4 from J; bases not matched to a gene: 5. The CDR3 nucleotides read TGTGCCAGCAGTTTCGTAGCGGGAGCCCCAGATACGCAGTATTTT. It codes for CASSFVAGAPDTQYF.

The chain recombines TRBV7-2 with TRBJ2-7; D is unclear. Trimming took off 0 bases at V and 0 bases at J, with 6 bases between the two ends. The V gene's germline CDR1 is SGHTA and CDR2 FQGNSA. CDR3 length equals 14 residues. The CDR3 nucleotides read TGTGCCAGCAGCTTAGCGCGCGCCTCCTACGAGCAGTACTTC. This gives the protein CASSLARASYEQYF.

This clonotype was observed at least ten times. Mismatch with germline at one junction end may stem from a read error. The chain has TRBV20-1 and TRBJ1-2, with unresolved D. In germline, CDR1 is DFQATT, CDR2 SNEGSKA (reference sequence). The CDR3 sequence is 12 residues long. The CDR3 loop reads CSARDGDYGYTF. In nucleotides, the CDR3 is TGCAGTGCTCGAGACGGAGACTATGGCTACACCTTC.